The T cell receptor (beta chain) described here comes from a study of T cell repertoires in cytomegalovirus infection. Study as a whole: The authors relied on CMV epitopes, both recently identified HLA-C-restricted and well-studied HLA-B-restricted. Indications came from public TCR beta signatures; they pointed to CMV infection and to a matching HLA type. Findings and limits, study-wide: Pooled public TCR beta family frequency picked out CMV carriers with the relevant HLA. HLA-C-restricted TCR beta clonotypes specific for CMV led the ex vivo response.

A remark on this clonotype: Its antigen is currently unknown.

V was clipped by 5 bases and J by 5 bases; unmatched bases: 12. Germline V CDR1 and CDR2: LGHDT, YNNKEL (reference sequence). CDR3 length: 16 amino acids. A single record per CDR3 protein comes from TCRdb applying MiXCR to the reads. The table includes approximately 730,000 distinct CDR3 sequences, approximately 32% detected once. This chain links TRBV3-1 with TRBJ1-1; TRBD1 agrees at 9 bases. The specimen comprised cultured CD8+ T cells from PBMCs, sampled from culture after CMV antigen stimulation. The TCR comes from a human donor in good health (CMV status not recorded). Some clones in this sample may be carry-over from other donors' samples. The CDR3 reads CASSSTWTGAGTEAFF. DNA for the CDR3: TGTGCCAGCAGCAGCACTTGGACAGGGGCTGGGACTGAAGCTTTCTTT. Full variable domain (remainder filled in from reference TRBV3-1 and TRBJ1-1): DTAVSQTPKYLVTQMGNDKSIKCEQNLGHDTMYWYKQDSKKFLKIMFSYNNKELIINETVPNRFSPKSPDKAHLNLHINSLELGDSAVYFCASSSTWTGAGTEAFFGQGTRLTVV.